A selection of T cell receptor beta chains follows, all from one sample in a study of T cells in Graves' hyperthyroidism and ophthalmopathy. TCRdb re-called the multiplex PCR reads with MiXCR, one entry per CDR3 protein. In the table there are 690,000 or so distinct CDR3 sequences, roughly a sixth of which are singletons. The sample taken for sequencing was blood. The receptors stem from a woman aged 45-59 years with Graves' hyperthyroidism that later progressed to Graves' ophthalmopathy. Each CDR3 is given with its conserved first and last residue. D genes are given only for firm matches. Size tells how often a clone was seen (once, few, many) or the class of an expanded clone, and some rows leave it out.

v_call,clone_size,d_call,j_call,cdr3_nt,cdr3_aa
TRBV27,many,TRBD1,TRBJ2-5,TGTGCCAGCAGTTTGGGCAGGGGGCTAGTAGAGACCCAGTACTTC,CASSLGRGLVETQYF
TRBV29-1,NA,NA,TRBJ2-5,TGCAGCGTTCAACAGGGTGCATGGGAGACCCAGTACTTC,CSVQQGAWETQYF
TRBV12-3/TRBV12-4,many,NA,TRBJ1-2,TGTGCCAGCAGTTTTGGTACAGTCGAGGGCTACACCTTC,CASSFGTVEGYTF
TRBV10-3,few,TRBD2,TRBJ2-1,TGTGCCATCAGTGGGGAGAGCGGGGGGGACAACAATGAGCAGTTCTTC,CAISGESGGDNNEQFF
TRBV5-6,once,NA,TRBJ1-6,TGTGCCAGCGGCTTGGATGGTGGCATCAATTCACCCCTCCACTTT,CASGLDGGINSPLHF
TRBV13,NA,NA,TRBJ2-3,TGTGCCAGCAGCCCGGCTAGGGTAGATACGCAGTATTTT,CASSPARVDTQYF
TRBV2,NA,NA,TRBJ1-1,TGTGCCAGCAGGGCTTTGCTGGGGTCGAACACTGAAGCTTTCTTT,CASRALLGSNTEAFF
TRBV5-1,NA,NA,TRBJ1-6,TGCGCCAGCAGCTTGTCACAGGAGTATAATTCACCCCTCCACTTT,CASSLSQEYNSPLHF
TRBV10-3,NA,NA,TRBJ1-2,TGTGCCATCAGTGAGTCGAATACGTACGGCTACACCTTC,CAISESNTYGYTF
TRBV12-3/TRBV12-4,NA,TRBD2,TRBJ2-1,TGTGCCAGCAGTCCGGGACTAGCGGTTTCAGAGCAGTTCTTC,CASSPGLAVSEQFF
TRBV20-1,many,NA,TRBJ1-1,TGCAGTGCTAGAGTTCAGGGATCTTACACTGAAGCTTTCTTT,CSARVQGSYTEAFF
TRBV10-3,many,NA,TRBJ2-7,TGTGCCATCAGTGAGTCGAGCAGTCCCTCCTACGAGCAGTACTTC,CAISESSSPSYEQYF
TRBV7-8,many,NA,TRBJ1-1,TGTGCCAGCAGCTTATCCCGGACAGCCAAACCCACTGAAGCTTTCTTT,CASSLSRTAKPTEAFF
TRBV6-2/TRBV6-3,few,NA,TRBJ2-7,TGTGCCAGCAGTTACTTCATTCAGCTTCGCGAGCAGTACTTC,CASSYFIQLREQYF
TRBV24-1,few,TRBD1,TRBJ2-7,TGTGCCACCAGTGATCGGGACAGGGCCTACGAGCAGTACTTC,CATSDRDRAYEQYF
TRBV5-1,many,TRBD1,TRBJ2-2,TGCGCCAGCAGGACAGGGGGCTTCGACACCGGGGAGCTGTTTTTT,CASRTGGFDTGELFF
TRBV2,many,NA,TRBJ2-3,TGTGCCAGCAGGTACCCGCGGGGTGACCAAGACACAGATACGCAGTATTTT,CASRYPRGDQDTDTQYF
TRBV20-1,NA,NA,TRBJ1-3,TGCAGTGCTAGTCCAGGGAGCACTCCGTCTGGAAACACCATATATTTT,CSASPGSTPSGNTIYF
TRBV3-1,many,NA,TRBJ1-1,TGTGCCAGCAGCCACCGGACAAGGGAAGCTTTCTTT,CASSHRTREAFF
TRBV29-1,few,TRBD2,TRBJ2-3,TGCAGCGTTGAGGCGGGGGGGCGGGGAGATACGCAGTATTTT,CSVEAGGRGDTQYF
TRBV19,NA,NA,TRBJ1-5,TGTGCCAGTAGGGGGGGGATTTATAGCAATCAGCCCCAGCATTTT,CASRGGIYSNQPQHF
TRBV9,NA,TRBD1,TRBJ1-1,TGTGCCAGCAGCCAGCACAGGGGGGGAGAGACTGAAGCTTTCTTT,CASSQHRGGETEAFF
TRBV12-3/TRBV12-4,NA,TRBD2,TRBJ2-3,TGTGCCAGCAAGACTAGCGGGGCTAGCACAGATCCGCAGTATTTT,CASKTSGASTDPQYF
TRBV7-2,many,NA,TRBJ1-2,TGTGCCAGCAGCTTGGCCCGGGACCTAGCTAGCTATGGCTACACCTTC,CASSLARDLASYGYTF
TRBV5-1,many,NA,TRBJ1-1,TGCGCCAGCAGCTCAGGACTGAGCATGAACACTGAAGCTTTCTTT,CASSSGLSMNTEAFF
TRBV6-5,few,TRBD1,TRBJ1-1,TGTGCCAGCAGCTACCTAGGACAGGGTAACACTGAAGCTTTCTTT,CASSYLGQGNTEAFF
TRBV19,few,TRBD1,TRBJ1-4,TGTGCCAGTAGTCCCCGACAGGGGGGAGGCGAAAAACTGTTTTTT,CASSPRQGGGEKLFF
TRBV27,NA,NA,TRBJ1-2,TGTGCCAGCAGTTATACACCTCACTATGGCTACACCTTC,CASSYTPHYGYTF
TRBV6-5,few,TRBD1,TRBJ1-5,TGTGCCAGCAGTTCGGACAGGGGCGTCGTTCAGCCCCAGCATTTT,CASSSDRGVVQPQHF
TRBV7-9,NA,NA,TRBJ1-1,TGTGCCAGCAGGAGGATCCGGGGCCGGAGTTCTGGTGAAGCTTTCTTT,CASRRIRGRSSGEAFF
TRBV5-1,few,NA,TRBJ2-7,TGCGCCAGCAGCTTGCTAAGCGGATCCTACGAGCAGTACTTC,CASSLLSGSYEQYF
TRBV6-6,many,TRBD1,TRBJ2-5,TGTGCCAGCAGTTACTTGGGACAGGGAGAGACCCAGTACTTC,CASSYLGQGETQYF
TRBV12-3/TRBV12-4,many,NA,TRBJ1-4,TGTGCCAGCAGTTTAGAGGGGGGTAATGAAAAACTGTTTTTT,CASSLEGGNEKLFF
TRBV6-1,few,NA,TRBJ2-1,TGTGCCAGCGGGGGATTCGATGAGCAGTTCTTC,CASGGFDEQFF
TRBV6-1,NA,NA,TRBJ2-7,TGTGCCAGCAGTCAGGGGATCGGGAGACAGTACTTC,CASSQGIGRQYF
TRBV7-3,few,NA,TRBJ1-5,TGTGCCAGCAGCTTAGACGTCTTACCCCAGCATTTT,CASSLDVLPQHF
TRBV3-1,NA,TRBD1,TRBJ1-6,TGTGCCAGCAGCCAACCCATCCTTACAGGGGGGAATTCACCCCTCCACTTT,CASSQPILTGGNSPLHF
TRBV7-8,many,TRBD2,TRBJ2-1,TGTGCCAGCAGCCCGCCACTAGCGGGGGGCCTAATTAACTCCTACAATGAGCAGTTCTTC,CASSPPLAGGLINSYNEQFF
TRBV11-2,few,NA,TRBJ2-5,TGTGCCAGCAGCACCGAGATCGGGCGGGGGCCCGGGGAGACCCAGTACTTC,CASSTEIGRGPGETQYF
TRBV9,NA,TRBD1,TRBJ1-6,TGTGCCAGCAGCGTAGGTGGGACAGTAAATTCACCCCTCCACTTT,CASSVGGTVNSPLHF
TRBV27,many,TRBD1,TRBJ1-5,TGTGCCAGCAGTTTACGGACAGGGGAGGCTCAGCCCCAGCATTTT,CASSLRTGEAQPQHF
TRBV7-9,many,NA,TRBJ1-2,TGTGCCAGCAGCTTAGCCGGGGGTTATACTAACTATGGCTACACCTTC,CASSLAGGYTNYGYTF
TRBV24-1,NA,TRBD1,TRBJ2-1,TGTGCCACCCGCGACAGGGGCTCGTACAATGAGCAGTTCTTC,CATRDRGSYNEQFF
TRBV3-1,NA,NA,TRBJ1-6,TGTGCCAGCAGCCAAGGGTACGATTCACCCCTCCACTTT,CASSQGYDSPLHF
TRBV20-1,many,NA,TRBJ1-6,TGCAGTGCTAGAAACCCTCAGGAGTCACCCCTCCACTTT,CSARNPQESPLHF
TRBV27,NA,NA,TRBJ1-2,TGTGCCAGCAGTCCCCAGAGTTTCACTCCCTATGGCTACACCTTC,CASSPQSFTPYGYTF
TRBV29-1,few,TRBD1,TRBJ2-2,TGCAGCGTTGAGACAGGGACCGGGGAGCTGTTTTTT,CSVETGTGELFF
TRBV6-2/TRBV6-3,NA,NA,TRBJ1-6,TGTGCCAGCAGTTATGGAGGGGGAGATATGAGCTCCTATAATTCACCCCTCCACTTT,CASSYGGGDMSSYNSPLHF
TRBV25-1,NA,TRBD1,TRBJ1-3,TGTGCCAGCAAGGACAGGAGCTCTGGAAACACCATATATTTT,CASKDRSSGNTIYF
TRBV20-1,few,TRBD1,TRBJ2-2,TGCAGTGCTCCCAAAAGGGGACAGCTCACCGGGGAGCTGTTTTTT,CSAPKRGQLTGELFF
TRBV9,many,TRBD1,TRBJ2-1,TGTGCCAGCAGCGTTAGGGACAGGGGTTACAATGAGCAGTTCTTC,CASSVRDRGYNEQFF
TRBV27,NA,NA,TRBJ2-2,TGTGCCAGCAGTTTATCTTCCCCCCGAAGAACAAGGATCTGGGACACCGGGGAGCTGTTTTTT,CASSLSSPRRTRIWDTGELFF
TRBV10-3,few,TRBD1,TRBJ1-6,TGTGCCATCAGGGACAGGGCTAATTCACCCCTCCACTTT,CAIRDRANSPLHF
TRBV18,many,NA,TRBJ1-1,TGTGCCAGCTCACGACAGCCCAACACTGAAGCTTTCTTT,CASSRQPNTEAFF
TRBV29-1,few,NA,TRBJ2-2,TGCAGCGTTTACGGGGAGGCCGGGGAGCTGTTTTTT,CSVYGEAGELFF
TRBV9,many,NA,TRBJ2-7,TGTGCCAGCAGCGGAGGTTCGGGTAAAGGCTCCTACGAGCAGTACTTC,CASSGGSGKGSYEQYF
TRBV5-4,NA,NA,TRBJ2-1,TGTGCCAGCAGACTGGAACATCTCAACAATGAGCAGTTCTTC,CASRLEHLNNEQFF
TRBV20-1,NA,NA,TRBJ2-5,TGCAGTGCAACCCGACAGGACCAAGAGACCCAGTACTTC,CSATRQDQETQYF